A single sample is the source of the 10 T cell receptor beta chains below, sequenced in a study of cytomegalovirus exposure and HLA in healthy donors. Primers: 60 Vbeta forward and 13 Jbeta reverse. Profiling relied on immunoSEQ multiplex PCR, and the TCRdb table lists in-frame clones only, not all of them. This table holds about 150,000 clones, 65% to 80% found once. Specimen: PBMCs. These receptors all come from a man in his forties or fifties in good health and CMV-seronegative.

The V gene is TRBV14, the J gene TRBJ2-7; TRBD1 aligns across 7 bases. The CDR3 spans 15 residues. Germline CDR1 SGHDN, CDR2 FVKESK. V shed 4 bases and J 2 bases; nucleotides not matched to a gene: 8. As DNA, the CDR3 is TGTGCCAGCAGCCCATTACAGGGGCTTCCCTACGAGCAGTACTTC. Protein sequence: CASSPLQGLPYEQYF.

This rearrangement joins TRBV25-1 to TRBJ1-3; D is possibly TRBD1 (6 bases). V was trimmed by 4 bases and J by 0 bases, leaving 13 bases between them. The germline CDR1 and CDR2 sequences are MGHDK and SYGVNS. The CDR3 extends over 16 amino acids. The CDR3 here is CASSGQALSSGNTIYF. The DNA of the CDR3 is TGTGCCAGCAGTGGACAGGCTCTGAGCTCTGGAAACACCATATATTTT.

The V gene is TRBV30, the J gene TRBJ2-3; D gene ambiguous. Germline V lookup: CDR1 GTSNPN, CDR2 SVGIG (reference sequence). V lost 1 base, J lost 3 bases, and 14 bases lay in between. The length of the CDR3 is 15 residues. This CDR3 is CAWSGAQDGTDTQYF. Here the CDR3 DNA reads TGTGCCTGGAGTGGTGCCCAGGATGGAACAGATACGCAGTATTTT.

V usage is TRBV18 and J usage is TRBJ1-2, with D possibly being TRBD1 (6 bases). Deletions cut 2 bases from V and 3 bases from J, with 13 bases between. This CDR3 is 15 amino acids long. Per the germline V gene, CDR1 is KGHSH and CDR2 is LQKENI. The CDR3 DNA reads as TGTGCCAGCTCACCAGGGTCAGGGGATCACTATGGCTACACCTTC. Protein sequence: CASSPGSGDHYGYTF. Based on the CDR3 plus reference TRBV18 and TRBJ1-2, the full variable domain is NAGVMQNPRHLVRRRGQEARLRCSPMKGHSHVYWYRQLPEEGLKFMVYLQKENIIDESGMPKERFSAEFPKEGPSILRIQQVVRGDSAAYFCASSPGSGDHYGYTFGSGTRLTVV.

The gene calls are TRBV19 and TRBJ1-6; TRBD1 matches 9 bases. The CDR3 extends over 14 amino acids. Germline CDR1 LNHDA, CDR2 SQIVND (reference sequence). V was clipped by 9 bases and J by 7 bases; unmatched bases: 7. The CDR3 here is CASRDRVKNSPLHF. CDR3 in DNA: TGTGCCAGCAGGGACAGGGTAAAAAATTCACCCCTCCACTTT.

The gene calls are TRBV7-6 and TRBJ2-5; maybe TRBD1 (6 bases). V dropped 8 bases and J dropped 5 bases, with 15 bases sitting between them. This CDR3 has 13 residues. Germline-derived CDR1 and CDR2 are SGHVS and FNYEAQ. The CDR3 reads CASGNREWETQYF. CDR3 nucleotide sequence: TGTGCCAGCGGGAACAGGGAATGGGAGACCCAGTACTTC.

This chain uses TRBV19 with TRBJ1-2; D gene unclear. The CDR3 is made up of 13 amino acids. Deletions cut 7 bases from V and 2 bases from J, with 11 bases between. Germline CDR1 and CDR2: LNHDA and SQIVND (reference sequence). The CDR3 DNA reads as TGTGCCAGTACCCGGCAGGTAAACTATGGCTACACCTTC. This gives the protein CASTRQVNYGYTF.

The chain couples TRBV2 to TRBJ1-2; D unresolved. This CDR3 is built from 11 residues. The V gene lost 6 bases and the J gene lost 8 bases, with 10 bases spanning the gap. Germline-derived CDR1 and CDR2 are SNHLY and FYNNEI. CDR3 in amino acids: CASSRVEGYTF. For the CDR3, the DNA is TGTGCCAGCAGCCGAGTAGAGGGCTACACCTTC.

The CDR3 DNA sequence: TGTGCCAGCAGCGACTGGGAGACCCAGTACTTC. It codes for CASSDWETQYF. The V and J genes are TRBV7-2 and TRBJ2-5, with unresolved D. This CDR3 region has 11 residues. In germline, CDR1 is SGHTA, CDR2 FQGNSA. Deletions cut 5 bases from V and 5 bases from J, with 6 bases between. Looking up the rest from reference TRBV7-2 and TRBJ2-5 gives the full variable domain: GAGVSQSPSNKVTEKGKDVELRCDPISGHTALYWYRQSLGQGLEFLIYFQGNSAPDKSGLPSDRFSAERTGGSVSTLTIQRTQQEDSAVYLCASSDWETQYFGPGTRLLVL.

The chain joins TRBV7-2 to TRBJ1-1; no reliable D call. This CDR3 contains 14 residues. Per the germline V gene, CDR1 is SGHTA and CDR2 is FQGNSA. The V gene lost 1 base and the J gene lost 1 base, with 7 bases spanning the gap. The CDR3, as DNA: TGTGCCAGCAGCTTAGTGCAGGCGAACACTGAAGCTTTCTTT. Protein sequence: CASSLVQANTEAFF.